These T cell receptor beta chains were read from a single sample in a study of cytomegalovirus exposure and HLA in healthy donors. The protocol was immunoSEQ multiplex PCR, while the TCRdb copy is restricted to in-frame clones and leaves out a portion. The sample holds more than 95,000 clones, more than 65% seen once. The sequencing sample was made of PBMCs. These receptors were taken from a man in his late teens or twenties in good health and CMV-seropositive. The CDR3 runs from the conserved cysteine through the conserved F or W. Fields, in order: CDR3 length, V gene, CDR3 protein.

CDR3 length: 14
V gene: TRBV7-2
CDR3 protein: CASSPSPQGGGYTF

CDR3 length: 13
V gene: TRBV30
CDR3 protein: CAGDGGSYYGYTF

CDR3 length: 16
V gene: TRBV7-8
CDR3 protein: CASSLPEGGGTGELFF

CDR3 length: 12
V gene: TRBV4-2
CDR3 protein: CASSQNGYEQYF

CDR3 length: 17
V gene: TRBV7-9
CDR3 protein: CSSSLGTSGTGTGELFF

CDR3 length: 17
V gene: TRBV7-9
CDR3 protein: CASSITTGDNVNTEAFF

CDR3 length: 16
V gene: TRBV9
CDR3 protein: CASSVGGLGHTGELFF

CDR3 length: 14
V gene: TRBV2
CDR3 protein: CASSGDRGSEKLFF

CDR3 length: 13
V gene: TRBV12-5
CDR3 protein: CASGLGQGGEQFF

CDR3 length: 14
V gene: TRBV19
CDR3 protein: CASSIRDRDSPLHF

CDR3 length: 15
V gene: TRBV9
CDR3 protein: CASSPFAGTGREQYF

CDR3 length: 16
V gene: TRBV5-1
CDR3 protein: CASSLGGDSYNSPLHF

CDR3 length: 14
V gene: TRBV15
CDR3 protein: CATSRETGGQPQHF

CDR3 length: 19
V gene: TRBV21-1
CDR3 protein: CASSKGLLAGGLAKNIQYF

CDR3 length: 16
V gene: TRBV11-2
CDR3 protein: CASRQGGGTGIYEQYF

CDR3 length: 15
V gene: TRBV2
CDR3 protein: CASSGGGGREETQYF

CDR3 length: 11
V gene: TRBV30
CDR3 protein: CAWSEGGEAFF

CDR3 length: 14
V gene: TRBV7-2
CDR3 protein: CASSPRGSNNEQFF

CDR3 length: 17
V gene: TRBV7-9
CDR3 protein: CASSYGQGVSANYGYTF

CDR3 length: 15
V gene: TRBV5-6
CDR3 protein: CASSLAAVRRNGYTF

CDR3 length: 21
V gene: TRBV2
CDR3 protein: CASSQPGIYRRGLSGANVLTF

CDR3 length: 13
V gene: TRBV10-3
CDR3 protein: CAISGPAQETQYF

CDR3 length: 13
V gene: TRBV27
CDR3 protein: CASSFTQTYEQYF

CDR3 length: 20
V gene: TRBV5-1
CDR3 protein: CASPREVGVPPPYSYNEQFF

CDR3 length: 14
V gene: TRBV4-3
CDR3 protein: CASSRQLEGDTQYF

CDR3 length: 16
V gene: TRBV2
CDR3 protein: CASSGTSGRVSDEQFF

CDR3 length: 13
V gene: TRBV5-6
CDR3 protein: CASSLGLAATQYF

CDR3 length: 16
V gene: TRBV7-2
CDR3 protein: CASRKTSGGKYNEQFF

CDR3 length: 17
V gene: TRBV7-8
CDR3 protein: CASSPRTSGRAPNEQFF

CDR3 length: 16
V gene: TRBV19
CDR3 protein: CASSTLAGENTGELFF

CDR3 length: 14
V gene: TRBV27
CDR3 protein: CASSFFGASGTQYF

CDR3 length: 13
V gene: TRBV9
CDR3 protein: CASSGTSSYEQYF

CDR3 length: 14
V gene: TRBV19
CDR3 protein: CASRWTGGNSPLHF